What follows are 17 T cell receptor beta chains derived from one specimen sequenced in a study of CD4 T cells in relation to SARS-CoV-2 and coronaviruses. Antigens for these TCRs are unknown. CD4+ T cells from unexposed donors were obtained before the COVID-19 pandemic (2011-2018). CD4+ T cells were isolated from the cells after 10 days of culture. Sequenced by immunoSEQ multiplex PCR; TCRdb stores in-frame clones only, minus some. Found here are fewer than 20,000 clones, 75% to 85% of them singletons; the top ten hold around 15%. The sequenced material came from CD4+ T cells from PBMCs, cultured in vitro. The receptors come from a human donor in good health.

V usage is TRBV5-6 and J usage is TRBJ2-7; D possibly uses TRBD1 or TRBD2 (5 bases each). This CDR3 is 15 amino acids long. Germline V gene sequence: CDR1 SGHDT, CDR2 YYEEEE. Trimming removed 4 bases at V and 5 bases at J, with 19 bases between. CDR3 region: CASSEYRDGINEQYF. Here the CDR3 DNA reads TGTGCCAGCAGCGAATACCGGGACGGGATTAACGAGCAGTACTTC.

The chain couples TRBV19 to TRBJ1-2; D ambiguous. Germline V gene lookup returns CDR1 LNHDA and CDR2 SQIVND (reference sequence). V lost 0 bases and J lost 3, with 8 bases in between. CDR3 length: 14 residues. The CDR3 sequence: CASSIERAYYGYTF. CDR3 sequence (DNA): TGTGCCAGTAGTATAGAACGTGCGTACTATGGCTACACCTTC.

V and J are TRBV3-1 (or the pseudogene TRBV3-2) and TRBJ2-6; D uncertain. The germline V gene has CDR1 LGHDT and CDR2 YNNKEL (reference sequence). The V and J ends lost 1 base and 4 bases respectively, with 5 bases between them. The CDR3 sequence is 14 residues long. CDR3 sequence reads: CASSQVSGANVLTF. The DNA of the CDR3 is TGTGCCAGCAGCCAAGTCTCCGGGGCCAACGTCCTGACTTTC.

The V gene is TRBV7-7, the J gene TRBJ2-1, with 12 bases lining up with TRBD2. The CDR3 has 16 amino acids. J was trimmed by 6 bases and V by 5 bases; bases with no gene match: 8. CDR1 and CDR2 from the germline V gene are SSHAT and FNYEAQ (reference sequence). The DNA of the CDR3 is TGTGCCAGCAGCCCGCTAGCGGGAGGGCCCATCAATGAGCAGTTCTTC. Translating gives CASSPLAGGPINEQFF. Full variable domain (remainder filled in from reference TRBV7-7 and TRBJ2-1): GAGVSQSPRYKVTKRGQDVTLRCDPISSHATLYWYQQALGQGPEFLTYFNYEAQPDKSGLPSDRFSAERPEGSISTLTIQRTEQRDSAMYRCASSPLAGGPINEQFFGPGTRLTVL.

There are a few counts of this clone. This chain connects TRBV5-1 to TRBJ2-2; 10 positions agree with TRBD2. With 2 bases clipped from V and 5 bases from J, the junction kept 9 bases outside the gene matches. The CDR3 runs to 17 residues. Germline V gene data show CDR1 as SGHRS and CDR2 as YFSETQ. The CDR3: CASSFASGRFGTGELFF. As DNA, the CDR3 is TGCGCCAGCAGCTTCGCTAGCGGGAGATTCGGGACCGGGGAGCTGTTTTTT.

The CDR3 loop is CASSSTRLLSVRELFF. The CDR3 DNA reads as TGCGCCAGCAGTAGCACCCGTCTTCTTAGTGTCCGGGAGCTGTTTTTT. V gene TRBV10-1 combines with J gene TRBJ2-2; D is unclear. CDR3 length equals 16 residues. V was shortened by 5 bases and J by 9 bases, with 22 bases between the two germline ends. Per the germline V gene, CDR1 is WNHNN and CDR2 is SYGVQD (reference sequence).

The chain links TRBV18 to TRBJ2-7, with D possibly TRBD1 on 8 matching bases. The CDR3 is made up of 16 amino acids. Between the trimmed V and J ends, which lost 6 bases and 4 bases, there was a span of 22 bases. Germline V gene data show CDR1 as KGHSH and CDR2 as LQKENI. In nucleotides, the CDR3 is TGTGCCAGCTCCCGAACCGGGACAGGCGGGAGTTACGAGCAGTACTTC. As protein: CASSRTGTGGSYEQYF.

V and J are TRBV10-3 and TRBJ2-2; D is unresolved. The V end lost 5 bases, the J end lost 2 bases, and 9 bases lay between the germline ends. This CDR3 is 14 amino acids long. Germline V gene sequence: CDR1 ENHRY, CDR2 SYGVKD. CDR3 sequence reads: CAISSQRNTGELFF. Written as DNA, the CDR3 is TGTGCCATCAGTAGTCAGAGAAACACCGGGGAGCTGTTTTTT.

The genes are TRBV4-2 and TRBJ1-4; D not resolved. Germline CDR1 and CDR2: LGHNA and YNFKEQ. Trimming cost V 0 bases and J 7 bases, with 15 bases left between them. CDR3 length: 16 residues. The CDR3 here is CASSQEPRRGSEKLFF. The DNA of the CDR3 is TGTGCCAGCAGCCAAGAACCCCGTAGAGGAAGTGAAAAACTGTTTTTT.

The chain employs TRBV7-8 and TRBJ2-7; TRBD2 matches at 7 bases. This CDR3 has 15 amino acids. Germline lookup yields CDR1 SGHVS and CDR2 FQNEAQ. The V and J ends lost 5 bases and 4 bases, in that order; junction bases with no gene match: 11. The CDR3 loop reads CASSLFGLGVYEQYF. In DNA form, the CDR3 reads TGTGCCAGCAGCCTATTCGGACTAGGGGTGTACGAGCAGTACTTC.

This clone appeared a few times. V usage is TRBV30 and J usage is TRBJ2-6, with D unclear. Deletions cut 5 bases from V and 0 bases from J, with 5 bases between. Germline values: CDR1 GTSNPN, CDR2 SVGIG (reference sequence). The CDR3 runs to 13 residues. The CDR3 loop reads CAWAPSGANVLTF. CDR3 nucleotides: TGTGCCTGGGCCCCCTCTGGGGCCAACGTCCTGACTTTC. Complete variable domain (other parts from reference TRBV30 and TRBJ2-6): SQTIHQWPATLVQPVGSPLSLECTVEGTSNPNLYWYRQAAGRGLQLLFYSVGIGQISSEVPQNLSASRPQDRQFILSSKKLLLSDSGFYLCAWAPSGANVLTFGAGSRLTVL.

V and J are TRBV12-3 or TRBV12-4 and TRBJ1-1; the D gene is possibly TRBD1 (5 bases). CDR3 size: 13 residues. The V end lost 6 bases, the J end lost 6 bases, and 14 bases lay between the germline ends. The CDR3 bases are TGTGCCAGCAGGGACGTGGGGGAACCTGAAGCTTTCTTT. Translated: CASRDVGEPEAFF.

This chain connects TRBV2 to TRBJ1-2, with 8 nucleotides matching TRBD1. This CDR3 region has 14 residues. V shed 7 bases, J shed 7 bases, and the junction held 11 bases outside the gene matches. Germline V lookup: CDR1 SNHLY, CDR2 FYNNEI. The CDR3 DNA reads TGTGCCAGCAAATCAGGGGGCGCGAGGTCTGGCTACACCTTC. It encodes CASKSGGARSGYTF.

The chain links TRBV28 to TRBJ1-2, with D hard to call. The CDR3 is 13 residues long. The V gene's germline CDR1 is MDHEN and CDR2 SYDVKM. V was shortened by 6 bases and J by 0 bases, with 8 bases between the two germline ends. The CDR3 is CASRTETNYGYTF. In nucleotides, the CDR3 is TGTGCCAGCAGGACGGAAACTAACTATGGCTACACCTTC.

CDR3 sequence reads: CASSLEGLARTYEQYF. The DNA of the CDR3 is TGTGCCAGCAGTTTGGAAGGGCTAGCGAGAACCTACGAGCAGTACTTC. The chain links TRBV28 to TRBJ2-7; tentatively, D is TRBD2 (6 bases). The length of the CDR3 is 16 residues. The germline V gene encodes CDR1 MDHEN and CDR2 SYDVKM. The germline V and J ends were trimmed by 3 bases and 2 bases, with 17 bases remaining between them.

The V and J genes are TRBV11-2 and TRBJ2-7; 7 positions match TRBD1. V was pared by 1 base and J by 2 bases, with 5 bases of the junction left unmatched. The germline gives CDR1 SGHAT, CDR2 FQNNGV. The CDR3 loop spans 15 amino acids. The CDR3 reads CASSLGAGTAYEQYF. The CDR3 DNA sequence: TGTGCCAGCAGCTTAGGAGCAGGGACAGCCTACGAGCAGTACTTC.

This chain uses TRBV12-3 or TRBV12-4 with TRBJ2-7, with D unresolved. Trimming cost V 3 bases and J 8 bases, with 8 bases left between them. The CDR3 loop spans 11 amino acids. This CDR3 reads CASSFGLQQYF. DNA of the CDR3: TGTGCCAGCAGTTTCGGCCTCCAGCAGTACTTC.